The present T cell receptor beta chain was sequenced within a study of HIV-infected patients and healthy controls. Points from the study as a whole: During therapy, HIV-associated CDR3s fell significantly in frequency, while CMV-associated CDR3s did not change significantly.

With 4 bases clipped from V and 2 bases from J, the junction kept 8 bases outside the gene matches. CDR3 size: 17 residues. Germline CDR1 is MDHEN and CDR2 is SYDVKM. The repertoire came from unfractionated whole blood and reflected all unsorted peripheral T cells. Alpha and beta constant-region primers primed reverse transcription of about 470 ng RNA. Alpha and beta chain libraries were made separately by chain-specific third strand synthesis with multiplexing indices. TCRdb re-derived calls from the 5' RACE reads in MiXCR, one entry per CDR3 protein. The data hold about 15,000 distinct CDR3 sequences, with roughly 7.6% observed a single time. This clonotype has just a few counts. The antigen remains undetermined.

The TCR originated in an adult in good health. The rearrangement joins TRBV28 to TRBJ1-4; 9 nucleotides match TRBD1. Sequenced: blood. The CDR3 nucleotides are TGTGCCAGCAGTTCAAAGGGACAGGGAACGACTAATGAAAAACTGTTTTTT. Translating it yields CASSSKGQGTTNEKLFF.